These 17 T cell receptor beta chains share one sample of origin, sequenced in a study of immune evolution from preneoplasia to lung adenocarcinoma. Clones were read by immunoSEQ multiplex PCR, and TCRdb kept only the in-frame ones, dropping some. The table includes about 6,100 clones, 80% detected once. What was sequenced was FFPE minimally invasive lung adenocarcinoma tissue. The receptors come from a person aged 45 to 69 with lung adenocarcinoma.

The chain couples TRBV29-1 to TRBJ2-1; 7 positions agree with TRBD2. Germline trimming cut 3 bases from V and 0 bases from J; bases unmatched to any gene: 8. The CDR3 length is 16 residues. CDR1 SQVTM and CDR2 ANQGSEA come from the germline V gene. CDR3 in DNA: TGCAGCGTTGATCTCCCAGCGGGGATCTCCTACAATGAGCAGTTCTTC. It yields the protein CSVDLPAGISYNEQFF.

The CDR3: CASSGRRENTEAFF. CDR3 sequence (DNA): TGTGCCAGCAGTGGCCGCAGGGAGAACACTGAAGCTTTCTTT. The genes are TRBV28 and TRBJ1-1; D is perhaps TRBD1 (5 bases). Germline CDR1 reads MDHEN; CDR2 reads SYDVKM. V dropped 5 bases and J dropped 1 base, with 11 bases sitting between them. The length of the CDR3 is 14 residues. Full variable domain (missing parts from reference TRBV28 and TRBJ1-1): DVKVTQSSRYLVKRTGEKVFLECVQDMDHENMFWYRQDPGLGLRLIYFSYDVKMKEKGDIPEGYSVSREKKERFSLILESASTNQTSMYLCASSGRRENTEAFFGQGTRLTVV.

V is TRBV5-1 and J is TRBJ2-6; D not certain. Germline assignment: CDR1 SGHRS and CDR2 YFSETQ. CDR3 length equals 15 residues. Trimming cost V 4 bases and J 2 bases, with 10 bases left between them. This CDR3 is CASSASSTGANVLTF. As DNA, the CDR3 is TGCGCCAGCAGCGCATCCTCGACTGGGGCCAACGTCCTGACTTTC.

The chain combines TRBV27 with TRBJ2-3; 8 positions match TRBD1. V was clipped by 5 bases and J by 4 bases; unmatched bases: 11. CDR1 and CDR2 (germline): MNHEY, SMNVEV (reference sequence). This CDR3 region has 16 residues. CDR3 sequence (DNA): TGTGCCAGCAGTGCCAGGAAACAACAGGGGGCAGATACGCAGTATTTT. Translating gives CASSARKQQGADTQYF.

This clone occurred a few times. CDR3 in DNA: TGTGCCAGCGGGAATTCACCCCTCCACTTT. This translates into CASGNSPLHF. This rearrangement joins TRBV6-6 to TRBJ1-6; D ambiguous. Germline values: CDR1 MNHNY, CDR2 SVGAGI (reference sequence). V lost 8 bases, J lost 7 bases, and 3 bases lay in between. This CDR3 has 10 residues.

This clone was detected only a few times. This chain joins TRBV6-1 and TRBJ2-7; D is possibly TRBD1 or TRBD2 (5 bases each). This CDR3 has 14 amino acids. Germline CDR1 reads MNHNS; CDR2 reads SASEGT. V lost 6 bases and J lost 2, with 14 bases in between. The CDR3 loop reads CASSRGAVPYEQYF. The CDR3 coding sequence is TGTGCCAGCAGCCGAGGGGCGGTTCCCTACGAGCAGTACTTC.

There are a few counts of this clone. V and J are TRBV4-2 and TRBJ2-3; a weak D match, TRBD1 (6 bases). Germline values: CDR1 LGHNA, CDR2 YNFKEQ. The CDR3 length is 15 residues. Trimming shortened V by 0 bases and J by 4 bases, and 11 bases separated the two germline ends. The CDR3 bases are TGTGCCAGCAGCCAAGAGGGGGCCAGGGCAGATACGCAGTATTTT. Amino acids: CASSQEGARADTQYF.

The CDR3 protein is CASSRQGSDTQYF. CDR3 coding DNA: TGTGCCAGCAGCCGACAGGGGTCAGATACGCAGTATTTT. The gene calls are TRBV4-2 and TRBJ2-3; 8 bases are a match to TRBD1. The J segment lost 4 bases and the V segment lost 4 bases, leaving 1 base of the junction unmatched. This CDR3 region has 13 residues. Germline V lookup: CDR1 LGHNA, CDR2 YNFKEQ.

The CDR3 spells CASRQLGTSGDSFYEQYF. The CDR3 nucleotides are TGTGCCAGCAGACAATTAGGGACTAGCGGGGACTCTTTCTACGAGCAGTACTTC. V is TRBV11-2 and J is TRBJ2-7; 13 nucleotides align to TRBD2. The CDR3 contains 18 residues. Trimming cost V 6 bases and J 3 bases; bases outside gene matches: 14. The germline gives CDR1 SGHAT, CDR2 FQNNGV.

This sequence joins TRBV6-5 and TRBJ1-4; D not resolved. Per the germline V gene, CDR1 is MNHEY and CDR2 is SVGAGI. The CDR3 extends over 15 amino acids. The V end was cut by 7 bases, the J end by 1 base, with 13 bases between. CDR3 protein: CASKSSRVTNEKLFF. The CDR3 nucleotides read TGTGCCAGCAAAAGCTCAAGGGTAACTAATGAAAAACTGTTTTTT.

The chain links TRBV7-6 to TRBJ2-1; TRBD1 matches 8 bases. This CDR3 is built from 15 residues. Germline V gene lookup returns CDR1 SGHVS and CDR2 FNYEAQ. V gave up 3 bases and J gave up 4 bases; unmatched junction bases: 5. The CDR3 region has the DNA TGTGCCAGCAGCTTCGGGACAGGACCTTACAATGAGCAGTTCTTC. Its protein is CASSFGTGPYNEQFF.

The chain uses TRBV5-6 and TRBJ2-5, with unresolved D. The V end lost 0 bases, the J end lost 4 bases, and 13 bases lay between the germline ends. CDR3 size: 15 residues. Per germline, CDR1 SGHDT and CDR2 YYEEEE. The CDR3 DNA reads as TGTGCCAGCAGCTTGGCCGAGACGTACGGAGAGACCCAGTACTTC. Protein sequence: CASSLAETYGETQYF.

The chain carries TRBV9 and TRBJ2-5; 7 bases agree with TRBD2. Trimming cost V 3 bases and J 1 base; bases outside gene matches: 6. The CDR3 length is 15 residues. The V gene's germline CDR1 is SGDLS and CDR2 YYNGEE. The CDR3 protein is CASSEGAGTQETQYF. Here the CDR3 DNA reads TGTGCCAGCAGCGAGGGAGCGGGGACCCAAGAGACCCAGTACTTC.

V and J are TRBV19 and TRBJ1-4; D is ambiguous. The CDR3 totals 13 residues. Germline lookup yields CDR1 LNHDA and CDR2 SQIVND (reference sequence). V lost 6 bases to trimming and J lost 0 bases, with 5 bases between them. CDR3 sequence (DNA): TGTGCCAGTAGCCCAGCAACTAATGAAAAACTGTTTTTT. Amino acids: CASSPATNEKLFF.

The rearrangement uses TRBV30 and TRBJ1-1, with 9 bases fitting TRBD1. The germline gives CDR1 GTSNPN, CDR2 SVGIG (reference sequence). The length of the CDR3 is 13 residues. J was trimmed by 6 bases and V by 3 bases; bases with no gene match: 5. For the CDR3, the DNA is TGTGCCTGGAGACAGGGGGCCGGGGCTGAAGCTTTCTTT. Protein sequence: CAWRQGAGAEAFF.

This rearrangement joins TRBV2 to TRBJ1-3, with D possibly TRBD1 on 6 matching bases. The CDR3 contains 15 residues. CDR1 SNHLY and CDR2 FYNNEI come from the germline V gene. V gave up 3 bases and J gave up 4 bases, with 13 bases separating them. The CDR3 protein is CASSDYRDKGNTIYF. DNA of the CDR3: TGTGCCAGCAGTGATTACCGGGACAAAGGAAACACCATATATTTT.

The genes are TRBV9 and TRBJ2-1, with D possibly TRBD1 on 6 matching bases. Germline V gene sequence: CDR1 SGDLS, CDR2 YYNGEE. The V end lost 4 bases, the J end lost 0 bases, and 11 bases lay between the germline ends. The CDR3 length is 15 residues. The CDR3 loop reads CASSPQGSSYNEQFF. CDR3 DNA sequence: TGTGCCAGCAGCCCCCAGGGGAGCTCCTACAATGAGCAGTTCTTC.